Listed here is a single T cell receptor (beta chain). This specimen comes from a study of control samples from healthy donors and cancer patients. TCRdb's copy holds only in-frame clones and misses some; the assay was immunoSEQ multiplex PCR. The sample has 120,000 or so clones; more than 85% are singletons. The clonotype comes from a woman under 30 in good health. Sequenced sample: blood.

The CDR3 bases are TGTGCCACCAGTGATACGTCGTCGGGGATAGGACAGCCCCAGCATTTT. Protein: CATSDTSSGIGQPQHF. The gene calls are TRBV24-1 and TRBJ1-5; D call uncertain. Trimming cost V 3 bases and J 7 bases, with 18 bases left between them. There are 16 residues in the CDR3. CDR1 is KGHDR, CDR2 SFDVKD, per germline.